This record looks at one TCR beta chain sequence and its context. Antigen specificity is unknown. The authors ran the assay at deep level. Using immunoSEQ multiplex PCR, the repertoire was profiled, and TCRdb retains in-frame clones only, with some absent. The repertoire consists of some 2.3 million clones, with roughly 93% occurring once and the leading ten covering about 0.41%. The data are from a study of shared clonotypes between healthy human individuals. General study results and limits: Rarefaction gave evidence that sorted-subset sequencing remained incomplete despite large depth.

The CDR3 length is 14 residues. Trimming took off 5 bases at V and 1 base at J, with 11 bases between the two ends. In germline, CDR1 is SGHNT, CDR2 YENEEA. The study separated CD4+ cells into CD45RA+ naive and CD45RA-negative memory subsets. The chain recombines TRBV11-3 with TRBJ1-1; the D gene is possibly TRBD1 (6 bases). Sequenced sample: naive CD4+ T cells from PBMCs. The subset denotes: CD45RA+ positively selected. The TCR originated in a man between 18 and 29 years old in good health. Some clones in this sample may be carry-over from other donors' samples. CDR3 loop: CASSASTGNTEAFF. The CDR3 nucleotides are TGTGCCAGCAGCGCTTCGACAGGGAACACTGAAGCTTTCTTT.